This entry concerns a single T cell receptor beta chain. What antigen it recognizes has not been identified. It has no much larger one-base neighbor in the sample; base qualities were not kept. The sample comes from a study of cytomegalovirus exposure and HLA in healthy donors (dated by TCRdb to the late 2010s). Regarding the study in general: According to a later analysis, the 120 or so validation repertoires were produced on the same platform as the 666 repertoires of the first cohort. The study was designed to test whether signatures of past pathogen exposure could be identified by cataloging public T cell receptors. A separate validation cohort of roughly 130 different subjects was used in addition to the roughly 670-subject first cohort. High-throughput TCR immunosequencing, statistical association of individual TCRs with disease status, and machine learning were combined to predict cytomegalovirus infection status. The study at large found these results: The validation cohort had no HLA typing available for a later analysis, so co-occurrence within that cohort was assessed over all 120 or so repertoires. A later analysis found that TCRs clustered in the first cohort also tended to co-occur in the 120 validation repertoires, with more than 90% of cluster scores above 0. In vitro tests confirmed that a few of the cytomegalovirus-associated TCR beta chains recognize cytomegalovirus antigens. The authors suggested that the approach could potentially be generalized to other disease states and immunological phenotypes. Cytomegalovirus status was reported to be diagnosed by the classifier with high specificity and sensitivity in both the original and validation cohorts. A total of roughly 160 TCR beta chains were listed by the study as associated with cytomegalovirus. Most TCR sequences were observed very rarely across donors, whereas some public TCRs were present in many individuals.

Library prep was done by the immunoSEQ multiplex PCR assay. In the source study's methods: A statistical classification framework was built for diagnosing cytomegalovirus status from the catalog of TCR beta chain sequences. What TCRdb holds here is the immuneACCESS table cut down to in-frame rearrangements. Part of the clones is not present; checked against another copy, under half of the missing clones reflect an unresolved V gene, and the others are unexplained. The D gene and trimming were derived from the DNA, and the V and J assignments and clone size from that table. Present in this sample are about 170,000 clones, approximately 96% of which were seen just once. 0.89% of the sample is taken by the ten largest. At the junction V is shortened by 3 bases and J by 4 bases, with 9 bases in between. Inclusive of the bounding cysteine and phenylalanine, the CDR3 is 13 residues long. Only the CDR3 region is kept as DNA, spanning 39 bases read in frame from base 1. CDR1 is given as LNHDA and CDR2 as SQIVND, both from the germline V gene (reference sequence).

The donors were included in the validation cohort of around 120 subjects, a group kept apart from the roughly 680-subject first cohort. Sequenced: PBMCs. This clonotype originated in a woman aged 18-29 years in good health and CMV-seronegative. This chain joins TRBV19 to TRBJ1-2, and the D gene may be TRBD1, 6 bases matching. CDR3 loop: CASSITGSYGYTF. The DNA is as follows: TGTGCCAGTAGTATTACAGGGTCCTATGGCTACACCTTC.